These 19 T cell receptor beta chains were all obtained from the same sample, sequenced in a study of spatial heterogeneity in lung cancer. Time point: sample taken at primary tumor resection. Sequencing was performed on whole RNA extracted from tumor and nontumor lung tissue, or from frozen PBMC, and the material was left unsorted. TCRdb independently ran MiXCR on the 5' RACE reads; one entry per CDR3 protein. This sample yields fewer than 3,000 distinct CDR3 sequences, of which around 12% are seen a single time; less than 40% belongs to the top ten. The starting material was normal lung tissue next to the tumor, obtained at surgery. The receptors come from a male donor with early-stage non-small cell lung cancer.

The V gene is TRBV28, the J gene TRBJ1-2, with a tentative D call TRBD1 (5 bases). The V and J ends lost 8 bases and 0 bases respectively, with 19 bases between them. This CDR3 is 16 amino acids long. Germline V lookup: CDR1 MDHEN, CDR2 SYDVKM. CDR3 nucleotides: TGTGCCAGCGGCTATCGAGGACATCTTGCTAACTATGGCTACACCTTC. Its translation is CASGYRGHLANYGYTF.

This clonotype is labeled as medium-sized. The J gene is TRBJ2-5, the V gene TRBV12-3 or TRBV12-4; 8 bases are shared with TRBD1. The length of the CDR3 is 13 residues. Trimming took 6 bases from V and 4 from J; bases not matched to a gene: 4. The CDR3 DNA reads as TGTGCCAGCAGCCCCGGGACAGGAGAGACCCAGTACTTC. Translated, it gives CASSPGTGETQYF.

This clonotype is medium-sized. The V and J genes are TRBV3-1 and TRBJ1-6; D call uncertain. Deletions cut 1 base from V and 8 bases from J, with 15 bases between. Germline CDR1 and CDR2: LGHDT and YNNKEL (reference sequence). The CDR3 covers 16 residues. Here the CDR3 reads CASSQGSVWEDSPLHF. The CDR3 DNA follows: TGTGCCAGCAGCCAAGGGTCGGTTTGGGAAGATTCACCCCTCCACTTT.

By sample fraction, this clonotype is medium-sized. The genes are TRBV5-1 and TRBJ1-1, with 8 bases that match TRBD1. Germline assignment: CDR1 SGHRS and CDR2 YFSETQ. V was pared by 0 bases and J by 4 bases, with 5 bases of the junction left unmatched. This CDR3 comprises 15 residues. CDR3 bases: TGCGCCAGCAGCTTGGGGACAGGGATGACCACTGAAGCTTTCTTT. Translating gives CASSLGTGMTTEAFF. Complete variable domain (other parts from reference TRBV5-1 and TRBJ1-1): KAGVTQTPRYLIKTRGQQVTLSCSPISGHRSVSWYQQTPGQGLQFLFEYFSETQRNKGNFPGRFSGRQFSNSRSEMNVSTLELGDSALYLCASSLGTGMTTEAFFGQGTRLTVV.

By proportion, this clonotype is medium-sized (0.01 to 0.1%). Written as DNA, the CDR3 is TGCAGTGCTCCTGGTGAAGGGAGATGGGAGACCCAGTACTTC. This codes for CSAPGEGRWETQYF. The chain uses TRBV20-1 and TRBJ2-5; a possible D gene is TRBD2 (5 bases). The CDR3 loop spans 14 amino acids. Trimming cost V 5 bases and J 5 bases, with 18 bases left between them. Germline CDR1 reads DFQATT; CDR2 reads SNEGSKA (reference sequence).

In its sample, this clonotype is medium-sized (0.01 to 0.1%). The chain employs TRBV7-9 and TRBJ2-1; the D is unclear. The CDR3 is made up of 13 amino acids. Germline loops: CDR1 SEHNR, CDR2 FQNEAQ (reference sequence). V lost 1 base, J lost 0 bases, and 1 base lay in between. The CDR3 DNA sequence: TGTGCCAGCAGCTTAGGCTCCTACAATGAGCAGTTCTTC. Protein sequence: CASSLGSYNEQFF.

This chain uses TRBV6-5 with TRBJ2-7; TRBD1 might be the D (5 bases). Germline V CDR1 and CDR2: MNHEY, SVGAGI. V was cut by 5 bases and J by 2 bases, with 7 bases left in between. CDR3 length: 12 amino acids. The CDR3: CASSRGPYEQYF. For the CDR3, the DNA is TGTGCCAGCAGTAGGGGCCCCTACGAGCAGTACTTC.

This clonotype was detected many times. The chain joins TRBV24-1 to TRBJ2-3; D is perhaps TRBD1 (8 bases). CDR3 length equals 17 residues. Germline loops: CDR1 KGHDR, CDR2 SFDVKD. The V end lost 4 bases, the J end lost 6 bases, and 22 bases lay between the germline ends. In DNA, the CDR3 is TGTGCCACCAGTGAATCTACAGGGGGGGTATACTCGGATACGCAGTATTTT. This encodes CATSESTGGVYSDTQYF.

This clonotype is judged medium-sized (0.01 to 0.1%). This chain connects TRBV6-5 to TRBJ1-5, with 8 bases identical to TRBD1. This CDR3 is built from 14 residues. With V trimmed by 5 bases and J by 1 base, 1 base remained unmatched. Germline V CDR1 and CDR2: MNHEY, SVGAGI. The CDR3 here is CASSRQGSNQPQHF. Here the CDR3 DNA reads TGTGCCAGCAGTAGACAGGGGAGCAATCAGCCCCAGCATTTT.

This clonotype is labeled medium-sized (0.01 to 0.1%). CDR3 amino acids: CASSFTGLGTEAFF. CDR3 DNA sequence: TGTGCCAGCAGCTTTACAGGGTTGGGCACTGAAGCTTTCTTT. The V call is TRBV7-9, the J call TRBJ1-1; the D gene is possibly TRBD1 (6 bases). The CDR3 contains 14 residues. Deletions cut 3 bases from V and 4 bases from J, with 12 bases between. Germline V gene sequence: CDR1 SEHNR, CDR2 FQNEAQ (reference sequence). Using reference TRBV7-9 and TRBJ1-1 for the parts outside the CDR3, the full variable domain is DTGVSQNPRHKITKRGQNVTFRCDPISEHNRLYWYRQTLGQGPEFLTYFQNEAQLEKSRLLSDRFSAERPKGSFSTLEIQRTEQGDSAMYLCASSFTGLGTEAFFGQGTRLTVV.

Sample share makes this clonotype medium-sized (0.01 to 0.1%). The J gene is TRBJ1-1, the V gene TRBV5-6; weak D call: TRBD1 (5 bases). The CDR3 consists of 12 residues. Deletions cut 2 bases from V and 11 bases from J, with 13 bases between. Looked up from germline, CDR1 is SGHDT and CDR2 is YYEEEE. DNA of the CDR3: TGTGCCAGCAGCTTAAGACAGTTCGTCGCTTTCTTT. Its protein product is CASSLRQFVAFF.

This clonotype was counted between two and nine times. V gene TRBV12-3 or TRBV12-4 combines with J gene TRBJ1-1, with 8 bases fitting TRBD1. CDR3 size: 14 residues. Unmatched junction bases numbered 2, after V lost 5 bases and J lost 0 bases. This CDR3 reads CASSKTGVNTEAFF. Here the CDR3 DNA reads TGTGCCAGCAGTAAGACAGGGGTGAACACTGAAGCTTTCTTT.

This clonotype was found many times. This chain uses TRBV12-3 or TRBV12-4 with TRBJ2-1; TRBD2 matches 9 bases. The V gene end was trimmed by 3 bases and the J gene end by 5 bases; junction bases not matched to a gene: 5. The length of the CDR3 is 15 residues. The CDR3 sequence: CASSFRTSANNEQFF. CDR3 bases: TGTGCCAGCAGTTTTCGGACTAGCGCTAACAATGAGCAGTTCTTC.

A note on this clonotype: Possible read error: a much larger clone is one base away. This chain uses TRBV12-3 or TRBV12-4 with TRBJ2-6, with D maybe TRBD1 (5 bases). This CDR3 region has 16 residues. The CDR3 loop reads CACSLADSSGANVLTF. CDR3 in DNA: TGTGCCTGCAGTTTAGCAGACAGCTCTGGGGCCAACGTCCTGACTTTC.

This clonotype counts as large. V is TRBV11-1 and J is TRBJ2-1, with TRBD1 identical over 7 bases. Per germline, CDR1 SGHAT and CDR2 FQDESV (reference sequence). CDR3 length equals 14 residues. Losses at the gene ends were 1 base for V and 4 bases for J; bases not matched to a gene: 1. The CDR3 region has the DNA TGTGCCAGCAGCTTAGAACAGGGGTACAATGAGCAGTTCTTC. Protein product: CASSLEQGYNEQFF.

This clonotype was detected ten times or more. This rearrangement joins TRBV7-2 to TRBJ2-5; no definite D call. The CDR3 loop spans 12 amino acids. Germline V gene lookup returns CDR1 SGHTA and CDR2 FQGNSA. Between the trimmed V and J ends, which lost 0 bases and 7 bases, there was a span of 6 bases. DNA for the CDR3: TGTGCCAGCAGCTTAGCCCCGGGGACCCAGTACTTC. This translates into CASSLAPGTQYF. The full variable domain, completed using reference TRBV7-2 and TRBJ2-5, is GAGVSQSPSNKVTEKGKDVELRCDPISGHTALYWYRQSLGQGLEFLIYFQGNSAPDKSGLPSDRFSAERTGGSVSTLTIQRTQQEDSAVYLCASSLAPGTQYFGPGTRLLVL.

This clonotype was detected ten times or more. The V gene is TRBV2, the J gene TRBJ2-5; 8 bases agree with TRBD2. The CDR3 loop spans 15 amino acids. V trimming: 4 bases; J trimming: 10 bases; junction bases outside the gene matches: 14. Germline V gene data show CDR1 as SNHLY and CDR2 as FYNNEI. The CDR3 spells CASSGGRGTGGSQYF. CDR3 coding DNA: TGTGCCAGCAGTGGCGGGAGAGGGACGGGGGGGAGCCAGTACTTC.

This clonotype rates as medium-sized (0.01 to 0.1%). The DNA for the CDR3 is TGTGCCAGTAGTATGGGGGGGGCGGCTCAGCCCCAGCATTTT. Its translation: CASSMGGAAQPQHF. The J gene is TRBJ1-5, the V gene TRBV19; D is possibly TRBD1 (6 bases). Germline CDR1 is LNHDA and CDR2 is SQIVND (reference sequence). Trimming left V 3 bases short and J 6 bases short, with 12 bases between. The CDR3 has 14 amino acids.

This clonotype showed up many times. The chain couples TRBV7-8 to TRBJ2-6, with 7 positions matching TRBD2. The CDR3 length is 16 residues. The junction had 1 base not matched to a gene; V was cut back by 0 bases and J by 2 bases. CDR1 is SGHVS, CDR2 FQNEAQ, per germline. Written as DNA, the CDR3 is TGTGCCAGCAGCTTAGCGCGGGGGACTGGGGCCAACGTCCTGACTTTC. It encodes CASSLARGTGANVLTF.